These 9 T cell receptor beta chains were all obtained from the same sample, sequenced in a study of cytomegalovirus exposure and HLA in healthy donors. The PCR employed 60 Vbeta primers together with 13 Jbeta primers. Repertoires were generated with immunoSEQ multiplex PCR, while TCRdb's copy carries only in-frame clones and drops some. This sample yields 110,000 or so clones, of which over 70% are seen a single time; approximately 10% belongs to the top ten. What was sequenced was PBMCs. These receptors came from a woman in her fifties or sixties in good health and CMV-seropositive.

As DNA, the CDR3 is TGTGCCAGCAGTTCAAGGACAGGGGGAAATCAGCCCCAGCATTTT. This encodes CASSSRTGGNQPQHF. The chain joins TRBV6-6 to TRBJ1-5, with 10 nucleotides matching TRBD1. J was trimmed by 4 bases and V by 4 bases; bases with no gene match: 4. Germline V lookup: CDR1 MNHNY, CDR2 SVGAGI (reference sequence). This CDR3 region has 15 residues.

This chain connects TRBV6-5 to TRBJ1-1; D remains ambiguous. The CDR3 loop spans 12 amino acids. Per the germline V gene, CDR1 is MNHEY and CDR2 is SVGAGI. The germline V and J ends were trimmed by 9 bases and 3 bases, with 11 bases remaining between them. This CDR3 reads CASKTRYTEAFF. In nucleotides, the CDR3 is TGTGCCAGTAAGACAAGGTACACTGAAGCTTTCTTT.

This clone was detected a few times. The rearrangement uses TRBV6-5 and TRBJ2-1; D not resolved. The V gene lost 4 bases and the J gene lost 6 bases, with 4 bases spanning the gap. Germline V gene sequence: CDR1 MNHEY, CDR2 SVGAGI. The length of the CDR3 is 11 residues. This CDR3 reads CASSSFNEQFF. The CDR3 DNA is TGTGCCAGCAGTTCTTTCAATGAGCAGTTCTTC.

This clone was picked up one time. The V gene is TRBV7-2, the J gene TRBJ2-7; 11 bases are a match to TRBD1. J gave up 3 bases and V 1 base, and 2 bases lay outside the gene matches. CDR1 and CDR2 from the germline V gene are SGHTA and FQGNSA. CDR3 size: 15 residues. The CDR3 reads CASSLVGTGGYEQYF. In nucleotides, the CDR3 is TGTGCCAGCAGCTTAGTAGGGACAGGGGGCTACGAGCAGTACTTC.

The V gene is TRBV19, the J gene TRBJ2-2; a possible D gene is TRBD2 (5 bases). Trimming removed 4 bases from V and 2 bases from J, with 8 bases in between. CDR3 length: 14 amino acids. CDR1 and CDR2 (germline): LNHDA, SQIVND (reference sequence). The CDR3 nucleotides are TGTGCCAGTAGTAATGGAGGCAACACCGGGGAGCTGTTTTTT. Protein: CASSNGGNTGELFF.

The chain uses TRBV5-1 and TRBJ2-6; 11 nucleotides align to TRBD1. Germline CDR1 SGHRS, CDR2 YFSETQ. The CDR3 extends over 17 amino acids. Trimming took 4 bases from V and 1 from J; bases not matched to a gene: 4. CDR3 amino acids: CASSPGTGGSGANVLTF. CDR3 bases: TGCGCCAGCAGCCCCGGGACAGGGGGTTCTGGGGCCAACGTCCTGACTTTC.

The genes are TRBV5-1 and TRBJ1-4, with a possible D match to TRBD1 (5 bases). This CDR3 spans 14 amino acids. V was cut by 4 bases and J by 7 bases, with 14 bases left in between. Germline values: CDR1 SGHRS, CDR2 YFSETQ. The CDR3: CASSLLTESEKLFF. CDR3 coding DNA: TGCGCCAGCAGCCTCCTGACAGAGAGTGAAAAACTGTTTTTT.

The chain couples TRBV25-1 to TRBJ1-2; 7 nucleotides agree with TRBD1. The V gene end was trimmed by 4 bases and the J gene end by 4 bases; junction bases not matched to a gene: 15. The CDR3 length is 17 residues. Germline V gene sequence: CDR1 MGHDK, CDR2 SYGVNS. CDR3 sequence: CASSAMPGDRAGYGYTF. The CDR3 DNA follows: TGTGCCAGCAGTGCAATGCCCGGAGACAGGGCGGGCTATGGCTACACCTTC.

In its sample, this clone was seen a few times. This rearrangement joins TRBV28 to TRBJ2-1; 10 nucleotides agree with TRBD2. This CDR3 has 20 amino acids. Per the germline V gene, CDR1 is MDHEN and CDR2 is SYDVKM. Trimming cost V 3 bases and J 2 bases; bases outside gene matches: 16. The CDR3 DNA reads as TGTGCCAGCAGTTTCGTGACTAGCGGGCCTCCGGGGACCCCCTACAATGAGCAGTTCTTC. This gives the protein CASSFVTSGPPGTPYNEQFF.